The rows below give T cell receptor beta chains drawn from one sample of a study of control samples from healthy donors and cancer patients. Clones were read by immunoSEQ multiplex PCR, and TCRdb kept only the in-frame ones, dropping some. The sample has some 120,000 clones; 88% are singletons. The sample taken for sequencing was blood. These receptors originate from a woman in her 70s in good health. CDR3s include the opening cysteine and the closing phenylalanine or tryptophan. D genes are given only for firm matches.

.,TRBV7-7,TRBJ1-1,CASSFDFYIKAFF,TGTGCCAGCAGCTTCGATTTCTACATCAAAGCTTTCTTT
TRBD1,TRBV29-1,TRBJ1-2,CSVGTGAYGYTF,TGCAGCGTTGGGACAGGCGCCTATGGCTACACCTTC
.,TRBV7-2,TRBJ2-5,CASSLNPLTSSRETQYF,TGTGCCAGCAGCTTAAACCCCCTTACTAGTTCCAGGGAGACCCAGTACTTC
.,TRBV7-3,TRBJ1-3,CASSPSDRDSGNTIYF,TGTGCCAGCAGCCCCAGTGACCGAGACTCTGGAAACACCATATATTTT
.,TRBV27,TRBJ1-2,CASSAVGGSYTF,TGTGCCAGCAGTGCGGTCGGGGGGAGTTACACCTTC
.,TRBV7-6,TRBJ1-1,CASSSPAGSGTEAFF,TGTGCCAGCAGCTCTCCGGCGGGGTCTGGCACTGAAGCTTTCTTT
.,TRBV6-5,TRBJ1-2,CASSSRATAATF,TGTGCCAGCAGTTCGCGGGCGACGGCCGCCACCTTC
TRBD1,TRBV19,TRBJ1-2,CASSRPGQGDYGYTF,TGTGCCAGTAGCCGTCCGGGACAGGGGGACTATGGCTACACCTTC
.,TRBV27,TRBJ1-5,CASSLGYSNQPQHF,TGTGCCAGCAGTTTGGGATATAGCAATCAGCCCCAGCATTTT
.,TRBV4-3,TRBJ1-4,CASSQERREKLFF,TGCGCCAGCAGCCAAGAGAGGCGAGAAAAACTGTTTTTT
.,TRBV11-3,TRBJ1-1,CASSLRSHMNTEAFF,TGTGCCAGCAGCTTACGGAGTCACATGAACACTGAAGCTTTCTTT
.,TRBV3-1/TRBV3-2,TRBJ2-5,CASSQIGAETQYF,TGTGCCAGCAGCCAAATAGGGGCAGAGACCCAGTACTTC
.,TRBV5-1,TRBJ2-5,CASSLPEETQYF,TGCGCCAGCAGCTTGCCAGAAGAGACCCAGTACTTC
.,TRBV5-4,TRBJ2-3,CASSFTETDTQYF,TGTGCCAGCAGCTTCACAGAGACAGATACGCAGTATTTT
.,TRBV6-5,TRBJ1-2,CASSYMMGRIYGYTF,TGTGCCAGCAGTTACATGATGGGCAGGATCTATGGCTACACCTTC
.,TRBV14,TRBJ1-1,CASSQFAGNTEAFF,TGTGCCAGCAGCCAATTTGCGGGGAACACTGAAGCTTTCTTT
.,TRBV28,TRBJ1-2,CASSNSGVRFGYTF,TGTGCCAGCAGTAACTCGGGGGTCAGGTTTGGCTACACCTTC
.,TRBV10-3,TRBJ1-1,CAISEPAGQERVNGAFF,TGTGCCATCAGTGAGCCGGCGGGGCAGGAAAGGGTAAATGGGGCTTTCTTT
TRBD2,TRBV19,TRBJ2-5,CASGRAYGETQYF,TGTGCCAGTGGGAGGGCATATGGGGAGACCCAGTACTTC
.,TRBV27,TRBJ1-2,CASTPGGGGYGYTF,TGTGCCAGCACCCCCGGGGGGGGCGGGTATGGCTACACCTTC